These 20 T cell receptor beta chains came from one sample sequenced in a study of blood T cell repertoires in COVID-19. Clones were sequenced by immunoSEQ multiplex PCR, and TCRdb holds only the in-frame ones, with some missing. Among just over 150,000 clones listed, 80% were seen once. The specimen sequenced was peripheral blood. Receptors originate from a man in his sixties with acute or convalescent COVID-19.

The chain uses TRBV11-2 and TRBJ1-2; D is unclear. Trimming shortened V by 2 bases and J by 0 bases, and 16 bases separated the two germline ends. The CDR3 has 17 residues. Germline CDR1 SGHAT, CDR2 FQNNGV. CDR3: CASSLTPTSSSNYGYTF. CDR3 sequence (DNA): TGTGCCAGCAGCTTAACTCCAACGAGTAGCTCTAACTATGGCTACACCTTC.

This clone was counted only a few times. The chain has TRBV2 and TRBJ2-7, with D possibly matching TRBD2 (6 bases). Between the trimmed V and J ends, which lost 3 bases and 6 bases, there was a span of 6 bases. Germline V lookup: CDR1 SNHLY, CDR2 FYNNEI. The CDR3 is made up of 11 amino acids. Here the CDR3 reads CASSDGGEQYF. DNA for the CDR3: TGTGCCAGCAGTGACGGGGGCGAGCAGTACTTC.

This chain uses TRBV2 with TRBJ1-5; a weak D match, TRBD1 (5 bases). Trimming stripped 8 bases from V and 7 bases from J, with 15 bases between. This CDR3 contains 13 residues. The V gene's germline CDR1 is SNHLY and CDR2 FYNNEI. The CDR3 sequence: CASARGRWQPQHF. For the CDR3, the DNA is TGTGCCAGCGCGCGGGGGAGATGGCAGCCCCAGCATTTT.

V usage is TRBV4-2 and J usage is TRBJ1-5; D is perhaps TRBD1 (5 bases). CDR3 length: 13 amino acids. The germline gives CDR1 LGHNA, CDR2 YNFKEQ. The V gene lost 5 bases and the J gene lost 1 base, with 6 bases spanning the gap. CDR3 residues: CASSGGSNQPQHF. Written as DNA, the CDR3 is TGTGCCAGCAGCGGGGGGAGCAATCAGCCCCAGCATTTT.

This clone was picked up a small number of times. This chain joins TRBV9 and TRBJ2-3; no definite D call. V shed 7 bases and J shed 3 bases, with 12 bases lying between them. This CDR3 region has 13 residues. The V gene's germline CDR1 is SGDLS and CDR2 YYNGEE. The CDR3 bases are TGTGCCAGCCCGGTGTCCGCAACAGATACGCAGTATTTT. Protein sequence: CASPVSATDTQYF.

The genes are TRBV7-2 and TRBJ1-2; unclear D gene. The germline CDR1 and CDR2 sequences are SGHTA and FQGNSA. The ends were cut back, 1 base at V and 1 base at J, with 4 bases in the middle. The CDR3 is 13 amino acids. CDR3 sequence reads: CASSLDSNYGYTF. For the CDR3, the DNA is TGTGCCAGCAGCTTAGACAGTAACTATGGCTACACCTTC.

The chain recombines TRBV28 with TRBJ2-5, with 13 nucleotides matching TRBD2. J lost 1 base, V lost 7 bases, and 3 bases had no gene match. The CDR3 is 15 amino acids. The germline V gene encodes CDR1 MDHEN and CDR2 SYDVKM. DNA for the CDR3: TGTGCCAGCAAGGGACTAGCGGGACTCCAAGAGACCCAGTACTTC. Translation gives CASKGLAGLQETQYF.

This CDR3 reads CASGTGTLREQYF. The CDR3 coding sequence is TGTGCCAGCGGGACAGGGACCCTGCGGGAGCAGTACTTC. This sequence joins TRBV12-3 or TRBV12-4 and TRBJ2-7; 9 bases align to TRBD1. The CDR3 is 13 residues long. The junction had 9 bases not matched to a gene; V was cut back by 8 bases and J by 7 bases.

The rearrangement links TRBV11-1 to TRBJ2-2; D remains unclear. Trimming shortened V by 3 bases and J by 5 bases, and 7 bases separated the two germline ends. This CDR3 region has 13 residues. Germline CDR1 reads SGHAT; CDR2 reads FQDESV (reference sequence). The CDR3 coding sequence is TGTGCCAGCAGCTTCGGTCGAACCGGGGAGCTGTTTTTT. This encodes CASSFGRTGELFF. Using reference TRBV11-1 and TRBJ2-2 for the parts outside the CDR3, the full variable domain is EAEVAQSPRYKITEKSQAVAFWCDPISGHATLYWYRQILGQGPELLVQFQDESVVDDSQLPKDRFSAERLKGVDSTLKIQPAELGDSAMYLCASSFGRTGELFFGEGSRLTVL.

The J gene is TRBJ2-3, the V gene TRBV14, with 9 bases fitting TRBD2. The germline CDR1 and CDR2 sequences are SGHDN and FVKESK. The CDR3 extends over 18 amino acids. J was trimmed by 2 bases and V by 2 bases; bases with no gene match: 11. CDR3 coding DNA: TGTGCCAGCAGCCAAATGTTGGCGGGAGGGCTGATCACAGATACGCAGTATTTT. Encoded protein: CASSQMLAGGLITDTQYF. Filled out from reference TRBV14 and TRBJ2-3, the complete variable domain reads EAGVTQFPSHSVIEKGQTVTLRCDPISGHDNLYWYRRVMGKEIKFLLHFVKESKQDESGMPNNRFLAERTGGTYSTLKVQPAELEDSGVYFCASSQMLAGGLITDTQYFGPGTRLTVL.

The gene calls are TRBV10-3 and TRBJ2-5; 10 positions agree with TRBD1. V was pared by 8 bases and J by 4 bases, with 10 bases of the junction left unmatched. This CDR3 has 15 amino acids. The germline V gene encodes CDR1 ENHRY and CDR2 SYGVKD. CDR3 coding DNA: TGTGCCATCGCCCCGGCCAGGGACAGGGGAGAGACCCAGTACTTC. It translates to CAIAPARDRGETQYF.

The sample holds one count of this clone. The chain recombines TRBV14 with TRBJ2-5; D might be TRBD1 (5 bases). CDR3 length: 15 residues. The V and J ends lost 3 bases and 6 bases respectively, with 17 bases between them. The V gene's germline CDR1 is SGHDN and CDR2 FVKESK. The CDR3 sequence: CASSHLSVREKTQYF. The CDR3, as DNA: TGTGCCAGCAGCCATCTCTCGGTCAGGGAAAAGACCCAGTACTTC.

V and J are TRBV5-6 and TRBJ2-5; D is perhaps TRBD1 (6 bases). The V gene's germline CDR1 is SGHDT and CDR2 YYEEEE. Trimming pared 5 bases from V and 2 bases from J, leaving 13 bases between. The CDR3 sequence is 14 residues long. The CDR3 DNA reads as TGTGCCAGCAGTACCCCGACAGGACAAGAGACCCAGTACTTC. Translation gives CASSTPTGQETQYF.

The chain combines TRBV5-4 with TRBJ2-3, with 8 bases fitting TRBD2. V shed 0 bases and J 2 bases; nucleotides not matched to a gene: 5. Germline loops: CDR1 SGHNT, CDR2 YYREEE (reference sequence). The CDR3 loop spans 16 amino acids. The CDR3 DNA sequence: TGTGCCAGCAGCTTGGGTGGAGCGGGGGCCACAGATACGCAGTATTTT. Protein product: CASSLGGAGATDTQYF.

The rearrangement joins TRBV20-1 to TRBJ2-4, with TRBD1 matching over 7 bases. V trimming: 0 bases; J trimming: 15 bases; junction bases outside the gene matches: 5. Germline V CDR1 and CDR2: DFQATT, SNEGSKA (reference sequence). The CDR3 has 11 residues. This chain's CDR3 is CSAREKTGRYF. The CDR3 nucleotides are TGCAGTGCTAGAGAGAAGACAGGGCGGTACTTC.

On this clone: Other DNA sequences in the same sample also yield this CDR3. The genes are TRBV28 and TRBJ2-7; D possibly corresponds to TRBD2 (5 bases). The V gene's germline CDR1 is MDHEN and CDR2 SYDVKM. CDR3 length: 13 residues. The V end lost 2 bases, the J end lost 2 bases, and 7 bases lay between the germline ends. The CDR3 sequence is CASSLEGPYEQYF. In DNA, the CDR3 is TGTGCCAGCAGTTTAGAGGGCCCCTACGAGCAGTACTTC.

The chain recombines TRBV19 with TRBJ1-6, with unresolved D. The germline gives CDR1 LNHDA, CDR2 SQIVND (reference sequence). V dropped 10 bases and J dropped 10 bases, with 17 bases sitting between them. The CDR3 has 13 residues. The CDR3 nucleotides read TGTGCCACATCCACCGCGGTTGCGTCACCCCTCCACTTT. It yields the protein CATSTAVASPLHF.

The J gene is TRBJ2-5, the V gene TRBV11-2, with 7 bases lining up with TRBD2. The CDR3 length is 14 residues. V shed 1 base and J 4 bases; nucleotides not matched to a gene: 3. Germline V CDR1 and CDR2: SGHAT, FQNNGV. The chain's CDR3 is CASSLGTRGETQYF. DNA for the CDR3: TGTGCCAGCAGCTTAGGGACTAGGGGAGAGACCCAGTACTTC.

The V gene is TRBV5-6, the J gene TRBJ1-5; the D gene is possibly TRBD1 (5 bases). Germline CDR1 is SGHDT and CDR2 is YYEEEE. The V and J ends lost 3 bases and 7 bases respectively, with 20 bases between them. The CDR3 runs to 16 residues. The CDR3 reads CASSSFGQGYRQPQHF. The CDR3 DNA sequence: TGTGCCAGCAGCTCCTTTGGGCAGGGCTATAGACAGCCCCAGCATTTT.

The rearrangement joins TRBV18 to TRBJ2-7; tentative D call: TRBD2 (5 bases). Trimming pared 3 bases from V and 2 bases from J, leaving 14 bases between. The CDR3 runs to 15 residues. The germline V gene has CDR1 KGHSH and CDR2 LQKENI. The CDR3, as DNA: TGTGCCAGCTCACCGGAAATGGGAGTTACCTACGAGCAGTACTTC. Protein: CASSPEMGVTYEQYF.